This T cell receptor beta chain is from a study of cytomegalovirus exposure and HLA in healthy donors. Remarks on this clone: Its antigen is unidentified.

Broader study findings: In a later analysis, at a false discovery rate of 0.05, 15,000 to 20,000 TCR beta sequences were associated with HLA alleles.

PCR primers comprised 60 Vbeta and 13 Jbeta primers. The method was immunoSEQ multiplex PCR; TCRdb's version includes in-frame clones alone and lacks a portion of them. The sample includes 200,000 to 300,000 clones, approximately 80% of them seen just once. The sample comprised PBMCs. The source of this sequence is a woman aged 60 to 75 in good health and CMV-seropositive.

The CDR3 is CASGFGPKGEQYF. In DNA, the CDR3 is TGTGCTAGTGGTTTCGGGCCAAAGGGGGAGCAGTACTTC. The chain combines TRBV12-5 with TRBJ2-7; D is perhaps TRBD1 (5 bases). Germline-derived CDR1 and CDR2 are LGHNT and FRNRAP. CDR3 length equals 13 residues. V was cut by 3 bases and J by 7 bases, with 13 bases left in between.